This record concerns one T cell receptor beta chain sequence. The data are from a study of CD8+ T cells in alopecia areata. Study-level background: At a dose of 5 to 10 mg twice daily, oral tofacitinib was given to treated patients.

CDR3 size: 15 residues. From germline, CDR1 is SGHRS and CDR2 YFSETQ. Trimming left V 4 bases short and J 0 bases short, with 14 bases between. Extraction and reverse transcription of RNA yielded cDNA as the sequencing template. Clones were read by immunoSEQ multiplex PCR, and TCRdb kept only the in-frame ones, dropping some. Counted here are 150,000 or so clones, around 87% occurring once; the ten biggest clones make up less than 15%. Lesional scalp tissue (obtained by punch biopsy) and peripheral blood were collected from alopecia areata patients. The chain couples TRBV5-1 to TRBJ2-7, with D maybe TRBD2 (5 bases). This TCR derives from a human donor with alopecia areata. This specimen was CD8+ T cells sorted from blood, taken at week 0. CDR3 sequence reads: CASSPGGSFSYEQYF. The CDR3 DNA is TGCGCCAGCAGCCCGGGCGGGTCTTTCTCCTACGAGCAGTACTTC.